This T cell receptor (beta chain) was obtained from a study of T cell responses to AZD1222 COVID-19 vaccine. Turning to the study itself: Pooling was applied to second doses at about 4 or about 12 weeks.

Worth noting for this clone: Its target is unknown.

Libraries were prepared by immunoSEQ multiplex PCR; TCRdb keeps only in-frame clonotypes and omits some of them. In the table there are under 150,000 clones, more than 85% of which are singletons. Study results and caveats: Just five to seven AZD1222 recipients tested seropositive at baseline.

The CDR3 covers 14 residues. Germline loops: CDR1 MNHEY, CDR2 SVGEGT. Between the trimmed V and J ends, which lost 1 base and 5 bases, there was a span of 11 bases. J is TRBJ1-1 and V is TRBV6-2 or TRBV6-3; D remains ambiguous. The source material was peripheral blood, sampled on day 0 of AZD1222 vaccination. The TCR comes from an adult in good health. CDR3 protein: CASSYWSGSTEAFF. The DNA of the CDR3 is TGTGCCAGCAGTTACTGGTCGGGGTCGACTGAAGCTTTCTTT.